Sequencing of this T cell receptor (beta chain) was carried out in a study of spatial heterogeneity in lung cancer. Study summary: Beta-chain sequences consistently outnumbered alpha-chain sequences in detection.

TCRdb used MiXCR to reprocess the 5' RACE reads, holding one entry per CDR3 protein. Among about 9,800 distinct CDR3 sequences listed, over 50% were seen once. Study results and caveats: Tracking of tumor mutation counts was seen in expanded intratumoral alpha and beta TCR counts. Tallies of expanded TCRs, which were sorted into ubiquitous and regional groups, correlated with counts of ubiquitous and regional nonsynonymous mutations, respectively.

This clonotype has just a few counts. Antigen specificity is unknown. This CDR3 spans 13 amino acids. V trimming: 4 bases; J trimming: 7 bases; junction bases outside the gene matches: 4. Germline CDR1 is SGHAT and CDR2 is FQNNGV. Specified time point: sample taken at primary tumor resection. Untreated early-stage non-small cell lung cancer patients, 70 to 85 in total, were the donors. Unsorted whole RNA from tumor, nontumor lung or frozen PBMC underwent sequencing. The sequence was obtained from a female donor with early-stage non-small cell lung cancer. This rearrangement joins TRBV11-2 to TRBJ2-1, with TRBD1 matching 7 bases. The sample in question was lung tumor tissue, obtained at surgery. The CDR3 is CASSSRQGNEQFF. DNA for the CDR3: TGTGCCAGCAGCTCCAGACAGGGAAATGAGCAGTTCTTC.